Sequencing of this T cell receptor beta chain was carried out in a study of post-analysis software for immune sequencing data. A single count supports this clonotype. The antigen is undetermined. Trimming shortened V by 4 bases and J by 4 bases, and 10 bases separated the two germline ends. Germline lookup yields CDR1 SEHNR and CDR2 FQNEAQ (reference sequence). The CDR3 loop spans 13 amino acids. Prepared TCR beta cDNA libraries contained unique molecular identifiers. TCRdb re-called the PCR reads with MiXCR, one entry per CDR3 protein. This table holds fewer than 900,000 distinct CDR3 sequences, 46% found once. Study outcomes and limitations: Those samples that were prepared in the same batch co-clustered strongly by F measure. When patients were compared with controls, 5 or 6 TRBV segments were more frequent, TRBV5-6, TRBV5-1 and TRBV20-1 among them.

The sample was blood. V and J are TRBV7-9 and TRBJ1-2; D unclear. This clonotype was sampled from a girl between 10 and 17 years old with multiple sclerosis. CDR3 in DNA: TGTGCCAGCAGCTCGGTTGGGTCCTATGGCTACACCTTC. Translating it yields CASSSVGSYGYTF.